Listed below are T cell receptor beta chains from one sample, sequenced in a study of T cells after yellow fever vaccination. TCRdb recomputed calls from the 5' RACE reads with MiXCR, one row per CDR3 protein. The sample yields over 250,000 distinct CDR3 sequences, roughly 4.3% seen once. Sequences were derived from PBMCs, sampled 5 days after the yellow fever booster vaccination. The receptors stem from a young man who received the YFV17D yellow fever vaccine. CDR3s include the opening cysteine and the closing phenylalanine or tryptophan. Each record gives: D gene, V gene, J gene, clone size, CDR3 protein, CDR3 DNA. A D gene is named only where the DNA matches it firmly. Only part of the rows carry a size: once, few, many, or a class if the clone is expanded.

D gene: TRBD2; V gene: TRBV5-1; J gene: TRBJ2-3; clone size: NA; CDR3 protein: CASSLISSAGLDTQYF; CDR3 DNA: TGCGCCAGCAGCTTAATTTCATCAGCGGGGTTGGATACGCAGTATTTT
D gene: NA; V gene: TRBV5-5; J gene: TRBJ1-2; clone size: many; CDR3 protein: CASSLAGTVYGYTF; CDR3 DNA: TGTGCCAGCAGCTTGGCTGGGACGGTCTATGGCTACACCTTC
D gene: TRBD2; V gene: TRBV5-4; J gene: TRBJ2-3; clone size: many; CDR3 protein: CASSFQAGGTDTQYF; CDR3 DNA: TGTGCCAGCAGCTTTCAAGCGGGGGGCACAGATACGCAGTATTTT
D gene: NA; V gene: TRBV5-1; J gene: TRBJ2-2; clone size: few; CDR3 protein: CASSLDAGINGELFF; CDR3 DNA: TGCGCCAGCAGCTTGGACGCAGGGATAAACGGGGAGCTGTTTTTT
D gene: NA; V gene: TRBV12-3/TRBV12-4; J gene: TRBJ1-1; clone size: many; CDR3 protein: CASSPPGGSAMAFF; CDR3 DNA: TGTGCCAGCAGTCCCCCCGGAGGGTCGGCTATGGCTTTCTTT
D gene: TRBD2; V gene: TRBV7-2; J gene: TRBJ2-7; clone size: few; CDR3 protein: CASSRGRGAYEQYF; CDR3 DNA: TGTGCCAGCAGCCGAGGGCGGGGGGCCTACGAGCAGTACTTC
D gene: NA; V gene: TRBV4-3; J gene: TRBJ2-3; clone size: few; CDR3 protein: CASSQGSVGGTDTQYF; CDR3 DNA: TGCGCCAGCAGCCAGGGATCGGTGGGGGGCACAGATACGCAGTATTTT
D gene: TRBD1; V gene: TRBV7-2; J gene: TRBJ2-7; clone size: NA; CDR3 protein: CASSSGQGHYEQYF; CDR3 DNA: TGTGCCAGCAGCTCGGGACAGGGGCACTACGAGCAGTACTTC
D gene: NA; V gene: TRBV4-1; J gene: TRBJ1-1; clone size: many; CDR3 protein: CASSQGGWGVTNTEAFF; CDR3 DNA: TGCGCCAGCAGCCAAGGAGGTTGGGGGGTGACAAACACTGAAGCTTTCTTT
D gene: NA; V gene: TRBV24-1; J gene: TRBJ2-5; clone size: NA; CDR3 protein: CATSDLDRVGQETQYF; CDR3 DNA: TGTGCCACCAGTGACCTGGATAGAGTAGGACAAGAGACCCAGTACTTC
D gene: TRBD1; V gene: TRBV5-1; J gene: TRBJ2-2; clone size: many; CDR3 protein: CASSLEGAPGELFF; CDR3 DNA: TGCGCCAGCAGCTTGGAGGGGGCCCCCGGGGAGCTGTTTTTT
D gene: TRBD1; V gene: TRBV7-3; J gene: TRBJ2-2; clone size: few; CDR3 protein: CASSRQGFNTGELFF; CDR3 DNA: TGTGCCAGCAGCCGACAGGGGTTCAACACCGGGGAGCTGTTTTTT
D gene: NA; V gene: TRBV7-9; J gene: TRBJ2-1; clone size: few; CDR3 protein: CASSLTSEQFF; CDR3 DNA: TGTGCCAGCAGCTTAACCTCTGAGCAGTTCTTC
D gene: NA; V gene: TRBV29-1; J gene: TRBJ2-2; clone size: many; CDR3 protein: CSVETRHTGELFF; CDR3 DNA: TGCAGCGTTGAAACTCGGCACACCGGGGAGCTGTTTTTT
D gene: NA; V gene: TRBV12-3/TRBV12-4; J gene: TRBJ1-2; clone size: NA; CDR3 protein: CASRREVGGYTF; CDR3 DNA: TGTGCCAGCAGAAGGGAGGTAGGCGGCTACACCTTC
D gene: TRBD2; V gene: TRBV15; J gene: TRBJ2-7; clone size: NA; CDR3 protein: CATALAGGRYEQYF; CDR3 DNA: TGTGCCACGGCTTTAGCGGGGGGGCGCTACGAGCAGTACTTC
D gene: NA; V gene: TRBV12-3/TRBV12-4; J gene: TRBJ1-2; clone size: NA; CDR3 protein: CASSLLGNYGYTF; CDR3 DNA: TGTGCCAGCAGTTTACTGGGGAACTATGGCTACACCTTC
D gene: TRBD1; V gene: TRBV25-1; J gene: TRBJ2-1; clone size: NA; CDR3 protein: CASSGGPTGGNEQFF; CDR3 DNA: TGTGCCAGCAGTGGAGGCCCCACAGGGGGCAATGAGCAGTTCTTC
D gene: NA; V gene: TRBV20-1; J gene: TRBJ2-2; clone size: many; CDR3 protein: CSAKKGGESPGELFF; CDR3 DNA: TGCAGTGCGAAAAAGGGCGGGGAGTCCCCCGGGGAGCTGTTTTTT
D gene: NA; V gene: TRBV11-2; J gene: TRBJ2-6; clone size: few; CDR3 protein: CASSLGTWGSGANVLTF; CDR3 DNA: TGTGCCAGCAGCCTCGGGACGTGGGGCTCTGGGGCCAACGTCCTGACTTTC
D gene: TRBD1; V gene: TRBV4-1; J gene: TRBJ1-5; clone size: few; CDR3 protein: CASSQQGAAYQPQHF; CDR3 DNA: TGCGCCAGCAGCCAACAGGGGGCAGCGTATCAGCCCCAGCATTTT
D gene: NA; V gene: TRBV19; J gene: TRBJ1-6; clone size: NA; CDR3 protein: CASASRRSNSPLHF; CDR3 DNA: TGTGCCTCGGCGTCGAGGCGAAGTAATTCACCCCTCCACTTT
D gene: NA; V gene: TRBV4-2; J gene: TRBJ2-2; clone size: few; CDR3 protein: CASATRGGPLAGELFF; CDR3 DNA: TGTGCCAGCGCCACTAGAGGCGGACCCCTCGCCGGGGAGCTGTTTTTT
D gene: NA; V gene: TRBV24-1; J gene: TRBJ2-2; clone size: NA; CDR3 protein: CATSDAGLRTAGELFF; CDR3 DNA: TGTGCCACCAGTGACGCGGGACTCCGCACGGCCGGGGAGCTGTTTTTT
D gene: NA; V gene: TRBV20-1; J gene: TRBJ1-2; clone size: few; CDR3 protein: CSARDLTGYTF; CDR3 DNA: TGCAGTGCTAGAGATCTTACGGGCTACACCTTC
D gene: NA; V gene: TRBV10-3; J gene: TRBJ2-7; clone size: many; CDR3 protein: CAIEGDEPGQYF; CDR3 DNA: TGTGCCATCGAGGGCGACGAGCCCGGGCAGTACTTC
D gene: NA; V gene: TRBV5-1; J gene: TRBJ2-3; clone size: many; CDR3 protein: CASSLGWDIYGSDTQYF; CDR3 DNA: TGCGCCAGCAGCTTGGGTTGGGACATCTACGGATCAGATACGCAGTATTTT
D gene: TRBD2; V gene: TRBV11-2; J gene: TRBJ2-1; clone size: NA; CDR3 protein: CASSLRLAGGLEQFF; CDR3 DNA: TGTGCCAGCAGCCTTCGACTAGCGGGGGGTCTAGAGCAGTTCTTC
D gene: NA; V gene: TRBV25-1; J gene: TRBJ1-1; clone size: few; CDR3 protein: CASSGGARTEAFF; CDR3 DNA: TGTGCCAGCAGTGGGGGGGCCCGCACTGAAGCTTTCTTT
D gene: NA; V gene: TRBV6-5; J gene: TRBJ1-6; clone size: many; CDR3 protein: CASSETTGDNSPLHF; CDR3 DNA: TGTGCCAGCAGTGAAACTACAGGAGATAATTCACCCCTCCACTTT
D gene: TRBD2; V gene: TRBV24-1; J gene: TRBJ2-3; clone size: NA; CDR3 protein: CATSEERAGATDTQYF; CDR3 DNA: TGTGCCACCAGTGAAGAACGAGCGGGGGCCACAGATACGCAGTATTTT
D gene: NA; V gene: TRBV20-1; J gene: TRBJ2-5; clone size: NA; CDR3 protein: CSARRLQETQYF; CDR3 DNA: TGCAGTGCTAGACGTCTCCAAGAGACCCAGTACTTC
D gene: NA; V gene: TRBV6-4; J gene: TRBJ2-2; clone size: many; CDR3 protein: CASSEGGQNTGELFF; CDR3 DNA: TGTGCCAGCAGTGAGGGGGGACAAAACACCGGGGAGCTGTTTTTT
D gene: TRBD2; V gene: TRBV15; J gene: TRBJ2-3; clone size: many; CDR3 protein: CATSARGGTDTQYF; CDR3 DNA: TGTGCCACCAGCGCCCGGGGGGGCACAGATACGCAGTATTTT
D gene: NA; V gene: TRBV10-2; J gene: TRBJ2-3; clone size: many; CDR3 protein: CASSGELFTDTQYF; CDR3 DNA: TGCGCCAGCAGTGGAGAACTCTTCACAGATACGCAGTATTTT
D gene: TRBD1; V gene: TRBV29-1; J gene: TRBJ1-1; clone size: many; CDR3 protein: CSAKTTTGTEAFF; CDR3 DNA: TGCAGCGCTAAAACCACGACAGGGACTGAAGCTTTCTTT
D gene: NA; V gene: TRBV20-1; J gene: TRBJ2-3; clone size: many; CDR3 protein: CSVVDRYSLDTQYF; CDR3 DNA: TGCAGTGTTGTGGACAGATACAGCTTAGATACGCAGTATTTT
D gene: TRBD1; V gene: TRBV6-2/TRBV6-3; J gene: TRBJ2-2; clone size: many; CDR3 protein: CASKRTGYLRFANTGELFF; CDR3 DNA: TGTGCCAGCAAGAGGACAGGGTACCTACGGTTCGCGAACACCGGGGAGCTGTTTTTT
D gene: NA; V gene: TRBV27; J gene: TRBJ1-6; clone size: NA; CDR3 protein: CASSLRGLGNSPLHF; CDR3 DNA: TGTGCCAGCAGTTTAAGGGGGTTGGGGAATTCACCCCTCCACTTT
D gene: NA; V gene: TRBV7-8; J gene: TRBJ1-1; clone size: NA; CDR3 protein: CASSRGGEGMNTEAFF; CDR3 DNA: TGTGCCAGCAGCCGCGGAGGGGAGGGGATGAACACTGAAGCTTTCTTT
D gene: NA; V gene: TRBV5-6; J gene: TRBJ1-2; clone size: few; CDR3 protein: CASSLIRNYGYTF; CDR3 DNA: TGTGCCAGCAGCTTGATCCGGAATTATGGCTACACCTTC
D gene: NA; V gene: TRBV4-3; J gene: TRBJ2-1; clone size: few; CDR3 protein: CASSQEFGSQFF; CDR3 DNA: TGCGCCAGCAGCCAAGAGTTCGGCAGCCAGTTCTTC
D gene: NA; V gene: TRBV20-1; J gene: TRBJ1-4; clone size: few; CDR3 protein: CSALGERNEKLFF; CDR3 DNA: TGCAGTGCCCTGGGAGAGCGAAATGAAAAACTGTTTTTT
D gene: NA; V gene: TRBV5-1; J gene: TRBJ2-5; clone size: many; CDR3 protein: CASSLAGTVGGPETQYF; CDR3 DNA: TGCGCCAGCAGCTTGGCCGGTACAGTAGGGGGGCCAGAGACCCAGTACTTC
D gene: NA; V gene: TRBV7-9; J gene: TRBJ2-7; clone size: NA; CDR3 protein: CASSTRGTTYEQYF; CDR3 DNA: TGTGCCAGCAGCACGCGGGGAACCACCTACGAGCAGTACTTC
D gene: TRBD1; V gene: TRBV5-1; J gene: TRBJ2-3; clone size: many; CDR3 protein: CASSLAPDRVGTDTQYF; CDR3 DNA: TGCGCCAGCAGCTTGGCCCCGGACAGGGTTGGCACAGATACGCAGTATTTT
D gene: NA; V gene: TRBV27; J gene: TRBJ2-2; clone size: many; CDR3 protein: CASSLFRSGELFF; CDR3 DNA: TGTGCCAGCAGTTTATTTCGGTCCGGGGAGCTGTTTTTT
D gene: NA; V gene: TRBV5-5; J gene: TRBJ1-1; clone size: few; CDR3 protein: CASSLGLTLNTEAFF; CDR3 DNA: TGTGCCAGCAGCTTGGGGCTCACCTTGAACACTGAAGCTTTCTTT
D gene: NA; V gene: TRBV1; J gene: TRBJ2-3; clone size: few; CDR3 protein: CTSSQVRGRTWHTQYF; CDR3 DNA: TGCACCAGCAGCCAAGTGCGCGGACGGACATGGCATACGCAGTATTTT